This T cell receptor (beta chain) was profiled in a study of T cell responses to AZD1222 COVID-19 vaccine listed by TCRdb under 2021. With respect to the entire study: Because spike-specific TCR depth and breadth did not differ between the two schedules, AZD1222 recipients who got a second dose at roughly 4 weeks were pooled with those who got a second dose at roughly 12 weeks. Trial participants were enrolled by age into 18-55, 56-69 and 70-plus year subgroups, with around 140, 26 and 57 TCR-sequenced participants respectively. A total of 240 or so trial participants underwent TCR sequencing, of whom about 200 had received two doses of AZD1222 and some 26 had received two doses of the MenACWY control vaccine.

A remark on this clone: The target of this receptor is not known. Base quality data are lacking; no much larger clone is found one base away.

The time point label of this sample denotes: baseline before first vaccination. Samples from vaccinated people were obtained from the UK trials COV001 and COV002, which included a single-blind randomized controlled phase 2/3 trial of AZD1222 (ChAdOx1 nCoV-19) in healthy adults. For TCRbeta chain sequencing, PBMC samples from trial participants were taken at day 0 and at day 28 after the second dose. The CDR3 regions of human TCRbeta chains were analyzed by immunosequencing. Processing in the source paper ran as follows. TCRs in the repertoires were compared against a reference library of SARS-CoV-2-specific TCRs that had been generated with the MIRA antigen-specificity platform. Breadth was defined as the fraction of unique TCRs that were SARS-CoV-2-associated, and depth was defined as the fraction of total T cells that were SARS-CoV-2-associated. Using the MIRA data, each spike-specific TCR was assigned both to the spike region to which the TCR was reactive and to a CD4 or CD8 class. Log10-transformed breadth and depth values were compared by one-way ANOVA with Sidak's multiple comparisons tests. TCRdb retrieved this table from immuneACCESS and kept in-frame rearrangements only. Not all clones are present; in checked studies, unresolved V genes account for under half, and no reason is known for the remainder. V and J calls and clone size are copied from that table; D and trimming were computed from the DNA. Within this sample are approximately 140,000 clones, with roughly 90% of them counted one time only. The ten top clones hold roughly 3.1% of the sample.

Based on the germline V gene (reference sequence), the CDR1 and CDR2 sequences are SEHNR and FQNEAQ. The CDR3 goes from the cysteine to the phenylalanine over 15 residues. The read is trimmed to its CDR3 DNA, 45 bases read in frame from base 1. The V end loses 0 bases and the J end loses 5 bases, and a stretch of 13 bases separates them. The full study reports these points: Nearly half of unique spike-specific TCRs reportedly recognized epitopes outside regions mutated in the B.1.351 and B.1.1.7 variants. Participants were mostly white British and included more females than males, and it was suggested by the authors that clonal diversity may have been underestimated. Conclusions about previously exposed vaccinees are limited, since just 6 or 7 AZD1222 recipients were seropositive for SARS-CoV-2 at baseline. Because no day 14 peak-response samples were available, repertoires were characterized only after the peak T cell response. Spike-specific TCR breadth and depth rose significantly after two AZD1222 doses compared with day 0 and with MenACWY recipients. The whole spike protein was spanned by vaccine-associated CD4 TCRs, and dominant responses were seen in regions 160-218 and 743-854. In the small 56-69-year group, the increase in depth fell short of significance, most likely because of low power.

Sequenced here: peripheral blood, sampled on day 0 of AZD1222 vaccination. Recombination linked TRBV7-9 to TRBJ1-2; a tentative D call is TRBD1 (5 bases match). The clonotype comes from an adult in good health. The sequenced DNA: TGTGCCAGCAGCTTAGCGAATCAGGGTTTGTATGGCTACACCTTC. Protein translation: CASSLANQGLYGYTF.